These 32 T cell receptor beta chains originate from one sample sequenced in a study of blood T cell repertoires in COVID-19. The assay was immunoSEQ multiplex PCR, and TCRdb's table has in-frame clones only and misses some. The repertoire includes 120,000 or so clones, around 89% of them detected once, and around 7.3% sits in the top ten. Sequenced material: peripheral blood. Receptors originate from a man in his fifties or sixties with acute or convalescent COVID-19.

The gene calls are TRBV3-1 (or the pseudogene TRBV3-2) and TRBJ1-5, with TRBD1 matching 8 bases. Germline V CDR1 and CDR2: LGHDT, YNNKEL (reference sequence). Losses at the gene ends were 6 bases for V and 3 bases for J; bases not matched to a gene: 7. This CDR3 has 15 amino acids. The CDR3 DNA follows: TGTGCCAGCAGTCATGGGACAGGACACAATCAGCCCCAGCATTTT. Translating it yields CASSHGTGHNQPQHF.

This clone has only one observation. The rearrangement uses TRBV2 and TRBJ2-7, with 9 bases identical to TRBD1. The junction had 10 bases not matched to a gene; V was cut back by 10 bases and J by 6 bases. The CDR3 sequence is 13 residues long. Germline CDR1 and CDR2: SNHLY and FYNNEI. The CDR3 DNA follows: TGTGCCACCGATAGGGACAGGGATTTCGAGCAGTACTTC. This sequence encodes CATDRDRDFEQYF.

Points on this clone: In the same sample, other DNA sequences code for this CDR3. The J gene is TRBJ1-2, the V gene TRBV12-3 or TRBV12-4, with a possible D match to TRBD1 (5 bases). The CDR3 loop spans 13 amino acids. V gave up 2 bases and J gave up 3 bases, with 7 bases separating them. For the CDR3, the DNA is TGTGCCAGCAGTTTATCAGGGTACTATGGCTACACCTTC. Translating it yields CASSLSGYYGYTF.

This clone appeared a single time. The chain employs TRBV6-1 and TRBJ1-2, with 7 bases lining up with TRBD1. This CDR3 contains 16 residues. In germline, CDR1 is MNHNS, CDR2 SASEGT. Losses at the gene ends were 4 bases for V and 5 bases for J; bases not matched to a gene: 13. This chain's CDR3 is CASSGTRRQGLYGYTF. The CDR3 region has the DNA TGTGCCAGCAGTGGAACCCGGAGACAGGGACTGTATGGCTACACCTTC.

The chain joins TRBV6-5 to TRBJ2-7; possibly TRBD2 for D (6 bases). The ends were cut back, 6 bases at V and 3 bases at J, with 12 bases in the middle. The CDR3 contains 13 residues. The germline V gene encodes CDR1 MNHEY and CDR2 SVGAGI. CDR3 sequence (DNA): TGTGCCAGCAGCCGCCCGGGGGTCTACGAGCAGTACTTC. Its protein product is CASSRPGVYEQYF.

The chain employs TRBV18 and TRBJ2-7; D is perhaps TRBD2 (6 bases). The germline V gene encodes CDR1 KGHSH and CDR2 LQKENI. This CDR3 has 12 residues. V gave up 6 bases and J gave up 6 bases, with 12 bases separating them. The CDR3 here is CASSQMGGEQYF. DNA of the CDR3: TGTGCCAGCTCCCAAATGGGGGGCGAGCAGTACTTC.

V usage is TRBV11-2 and J usage is TRBJ2-3; 8 nucleotides match TRBD1. The germline CDR1 and CDR2 sequences are SGHAT and FQNNGV. V dropped 2 bases and J dropped 2; count of bases not matched to a gene: 15. The CDR3 loop spans 19 amino acids. CDR3 bases: TGTGCCAGCAGCTTACGAAACCCGGGAGTCCAGGGGGCCACAGATACGCAGTATTTT. Translating it yields CASSLRNPGVQGATDTQYF. The full variable domain, its missing parts supplied by reference TRBV11-2 and TRBJ2-3, is EAGVAQSPRYKIIEKRQSVAFWCNPISGHATLYWYQQILGQGPKLLIQFQNNGVVDDSQLPKDRFSAERLKGVDSTLKIQPAKLEDSAVYLCASSLRNPGVQGATDTQYFGPGTRLTVL.

This chain links TRBV19 with TRBJ1-4; TRBD1 aligns across 12 bases. This CDR3 is built from 16 residues. The V gene end was trimmed by 4 bases and the J gene end by 3 bases; junction bases not matched to a gene: 3. In germline, CDR1 is LNHDA, CDR2 SQIVND (reference sequence). The chain's CDR3 is CASSTGQGAANEKLFF. The CDR3 nucleotides read TGTGCCAGTAGTACGGGACAGGGGGCGGCTAATGAAAAACTGTTTTTT.

The V gene is TRBV19, the J gene TRBJ1-2, with 9 bases aligning to TRBD1. V trimming: 5 bases; J trimming: 6 bases; junction bases outside the gene matches: 10. The CDR3 has 15 amino acids. Germline V gene sequence: CDR1 LNHDA, CDR2 SQIVND (reference sequence). CDR3 protein: CASSLPGQGFDGYTF. CDR3 bases: TGTGCCAGTAGTCTCCCGGGACAGGGTTTTGATGGCTACACCTTC.

The V call is TRBV24-1, the J call TRBJ1-2; 9 bases are shared with TRBD1. Germline V CDR1 and CDR2: KGHDR, SFDVKD. The ends lost 8 bases at V and 4 bases at J; junction bases unmatched: 13. The CDR3 has 16 amino acids. In DNA form, the CDR3 reads TGTGCCACCATAGGAAGCCCAAAGGGACAGGGCTATGGCTACACCTTC. It is translated as CATIGSPKGQGYGYTF.

The V gene is TRBV6-2 or TRBV6-3, the J gene TRBJ2-1; TRBD2 matches 9 bases. The V segment lost 4 bases and the J segment 6 bases; nucleotides outside the gene matches: 13. CDR1 MNHEY and CDR2 SVGEGT come from the germline V gene. The CDR3 length is 17 residues. DNA for the CDR3: TGTGCCAGCAGTTTCGGATGGGGCGGGAGGGCCATCAATGAGCAGTTCTTC. This encodes CASSFGWGGRAINEQFF.

The rearrangement links TRBV3-1 (or the pseudogene TRBV3-2) to TRBJ2-2, with 14 bases identical to TRBD2. This CDR3 contains 17 residues. With V trimmed by 7 bases and J by 0 bases, 4 bases remained unmatched. Germline V gene lookup returns CDR1 LGHDT and CDR2 YNNKEL (reference sequence). The CDR3: CASNLGLAGANTGELFF. CDR3 nucleotides: TGTGCCAGCAACCTGGGACTAGCGGGAGCGAACACCGGGGAGCTGTTTTTT.

V and J are TRBV10-2 and TRBJ2-6; D gene ambiguous. Trimming took off 0 bases at V and 0 bases at J, with 6 bases between the two ends. The germline V gene has CDR1 WSHSY and CDR2 SAAADI. This CDR3 is built from 16 residues. CDR3 sequence: CASSESRSSGANVLTF. In DNA form, the CDR3 reads TGCGCCAGCAGTGAGTCGCGAAGCTCTGGGGCCAACGTCCTGACTTTC.

This clone was found once. This chain's CDR3 is CASSIGRAAGSNQPQHF. In nucleotides, the CDR3 is TGTGCCAGTAGTATTGGCAGGGCTGCTGGTAGCAATCAGCCCCAGCATTTT. The rearrangement joins TRBV19 to TRBJ1-5; D may be TRBD1 (5 bases). Trimming took 3 bases from V and 0 from J, leaving 15 bases between them. CDR3 length equals 17 residues. The germline V gene has CDR1 LNHDA and CDR2 SQIVND (reference sequence). The whole variable domain, filled in from reference TRBV19 and TRBJ1-5, reads DGGITQSPKYLFRKEGQNVTLSCEQNLNHDAMYWYRQDPGQGLRLIYYSQIVNDFQKGDIAEGYSVSREKKESFPLTVTSAQKNPTAFYLCASSIGRAAGSNQPQHFGDGTRLSIL.

The rearrangement uses TRBV25-1 and TRBJ2-5, with 9 bases identical to TRBD2. CDR3 length equals 16 residues. Germline V lookup: CDR1 MGHDK, CDR2 SYGVNS. V lost 5 bases to trimming and J lost 4 bases; unmatched junction nucleotides: 11. The chain's CDR3 is CASSQTRGRAGETQYF. The DNA for the CDR3 is TGTGCCAGCAGTCAAACACGCGGGAGGGCGGGAGAGACCCAGTACTTC.

This rearrangement joins TRBV4-3 to TRBJ2-5; 7 positions match TRBD2. This CDR3 has 17 amino acids. After removal of 0 bases from V and 9 bases from J, the junction contained 16 bases not matched to a gene. Germline V gene lookup returns CDR1 LGHNA and CDR2 YSLEER. The CDR3 sequence is CASSQEPLLASGAAQYF. The CDR3 DNA reads TGCGCCAGCAGCCAAGAACCCCTACTAGCGTCGGGAGCGGCCCAGTACTTC.

The chain links TRBV19 to TRBJ1-1; TRBD1 matches at 7 bases. This CDR3 region has 12 residues. Per germline, CDR1 LNHDA and CDR2 SQIVND (reference sequence). The V gene end was trimmed by 10 bases and the J gene end by 4 bases; junction bases not matched to a gene: 6. In DNA, the CDR3 is TGTGCCATACGACAGGGAGGCACTGAAGCTTTCTTT. It is translated as CAIRQGGTEAFF.

V is TRBV19 and J is TRBJ2-7, with 7 positions matching TRBD1. This CDR3 has 14 amino acids. Per the germline V gene, CDR1 is LNHDA and CDR2 is SQIVND (reference sequence). V lost 3 bases to trimming and J lost 0 bases; unmatched junction nucleotides: 2. The CDR3: CASSMGTASYEQYF. The CDR3 DNA reads as TGTGCCAGTAGTATGGGGACAGCCTCCTACGAGCAGTACTTC.

The rearrangement joins TRBV15 to TRBJ2-7, with D perhaps matching TRBD2 (5 bases). Germline CDR1 and CDR2: LNHNV and YYDKDF (reference sequence). The CDR3 has 14 residues. Trimming shortened V by 8 bases and J by 2 bases, and 16 bases separated the two germline ends. In DNA, the CDR3 is TGTGCCACCGGTGGTGAGAGGGCCCCCTACGAGCAGTACTTC. It specifies CATGGERAPYEQYF.

The V call is TRBV2, the J call TRBJ2-3; 8 bases map to TRBD2. This CDR3 is built from 15 residues. Germline V gene sequence: CDR1 SNHLY, CDR2 FYNNEI. J gave up 2 bases and V 6 bases, and 7 bases lay outside the gene matches. CDR3 sequence: CASSRGGANTDTQYF. The CDR3 DNA sequence: TGTGCCAGCAGCCGGGGGGGAGCGAACACAGATACGCAGTATTTT.

The CDR3 loop is CASSQQGADTQYF. The CDR3 coding sequence is TGCGCCAGCAGCCAACAAGGGGCCGATACGCAGTATTTT. The genes are TRBV4-1 and TRBJ2-3, with D possibly matching TRBD1 (5 bases). This CDR3 is built from 13 residues. Germline loops: CDR1 MGHRA, CDR2 YSYEKL. V gave up 2 bases and J gave up 6 bases, with 9 bases separating them.

This rearrangement joins TRBV6-6 to TRBJ2-1; TRBD2 matches 9 bases. The trim removed 2 bases at V and 5 bases at J, leaving 7 bases unmatched. The CDR3 is 16 amino acids. Per germline, CDR1 MNHNY and CDR2 SVGAGI (reference sequence). Here the CDR3 reads CASSYLSGSPHNEQFF. The CDR3 DNA reads as TGTGCCAGCAGTTACCTTAGCGGGAGCCCCCACAATGAGCAGTTCTTC.

V usage is TRBV5-4 and J usage is TRBJ2-3; 9 bases align to TRBD1. This CDR3 has 15 amino acids. V shed 3 bases and J 4 bases; nucleotides not matched to a gene: 6. CDR1 and CDR2 (germline): SGHNT, YYREEE (reference sequence). CDR3 sequence (DNA): TGTGCCAGCAGCTCCCGGGACAGGGTCGCAGATACGCAGTATTTT. This gives the protein CASSSRDRVADTQYF.

This clone showed up just a few times. This chain connects TRBV11-3 to TRBJ2-3, with 11 bases lining up with TRBD2. There are 16 residues in the CDR3. The V segment lost 4 bases and the J segment 1 base; nucleotides outside the gene matches: 4. The V gene's germline CDR1 is SGHNT and CDR2 YENEEA. CDR3 loop: CASSSGLAAGTDTQYF. CDR3 DNA: TGTGCCAGCAGCTCGGGACTAGCGGCGGGCACAGATACGCAGTATTTT.

This chain links TRBV11-2 with TRBJ2-7; 9 nucleotides align to TRBD2. The length of the CDR3 is 15 residues. V was clipped by 2 bases and J by 1 base; unmatched bases: 3. Germline V lookup: CDR1 SGHAT, CDR2 FQNNGV. The DNA of the CDR3 is TGTGCCAGCAGCTTACTAGCGGGGTTATCCTACGAGCAGTACTTC. Its translation: CASSLLAGLSYEQYF.

In this sample, this clone turned up a few times. A read error may account for a junction end that differs from germline. The chain is built from TRBV10-1 and TRBJ2-1, with 9 bases that match TRBD2. Germline V CDR1 and CDR2: WNHNN, SYGVQD (reference sequence). The CDR3 contains 15 residues. The CDR3 nucleotides read TGCGCCACCAGTCTTGGGGGCGGGAGGGATAATGAGCAGTTCTTC. This translates into CATSLGGGRDNEQFF.

This rearrangement joins TRBV12-5 to TRBJ1-6; TRBD1 is a possible D gene (6 bases). CDR3 length: 15 amino acids. In germline, CDR1 is LGHNT, CDR2 FRNRAP. V was pared by 6 bases and J by 10 bases, with 19 bases between. The CDR3 loop is CASGSTGSLESPLHF. In DNA form, the CDR3 reads TGTGCTAGTGGCTCGACAGGATCCCTGGAGTCACCCCTCCACTTT.

The chain uses TRBV14 and TRBJ1-3; D is uncertain. Germline assignment: CDR1 SGHDN and CDR2 FVKESK. Trimming removed 0 bases from V and 4 bases from J, with 4 bases in between. CDR3 length equals 13 residues. The CDR3 here is CASSQDSGNTIYF. For the CDR3, the DNA is TGTGCCAGCAGCCAAGATTCGGGAAACACCATATATTTT.

This rearrangement joins TRBV28 to TRBJ2-1, with D tentatively TRBD2 (6 bases). Looked up from germline, CDR1 is MDHEN and CDR2 is SYDVKM. The CDR3 has 15 amino acids. V lost 3 bases, J lost 7 bases, and 16 bases lay in between. The CDR3 region is CASSLNRGVGNEQFF. CDR3 coding DNA: TGTGCCAGCAGTTTGAATCGCGGGGTTGGGAATGAGCAGTTCTTC.

This clone was detected only once. The chain joins TRBV7-2 to TRBJ2-1, with 7 bases aligning to TRBD2. The CDR3 spans 16 residues. V was pared by 3 bases and J by 7 bases, with 12 bases of the junction left unmatched. Germline CDR1 reads SGHTA; CDR2 reads FQGNSA. The CDR3 protein is CASSFLGGRGVNEQFF. DNA of the CDR3: TGTGCCAGCAGCTTTTTGGGAGGGAGAGGAGTGAATGAGCAGTTCTTC.

V is TRBV19 and J is TRBJ1-5, with 7 positions matching TRBD1. Trimming cost V 6 bases and J 3 bases; bases outside gene matches: 5. The germline gives CDR1 LNHDA, CDR2 SQIVND (reference sequence). The CDR3 consists of 14 residues. The DNA of the CDR3 is TGTGCCAGTAGGCTAACAGGGGACAATCAGCCCCAGCATTTT. Translating gives CASRLTGDNQPQHF.

The V and J genes are TRBV7-8 and TRBJ2-7; 7 bases match TRBD1. The CDR3 is 13 residues long. The junction had 4 bases not matched to a gene; V was cut back by 5 bases and J by 3 bases. Germline CDR1 SGHVS, CDR2 FQNEAQ. For the CDR3, the DNA is TGTGCCAGCAGCCAGGGGGATTACTACGAGCAGTACTTC. Residues: CASSQGDYYEQYF. Full variable domain (rest looked up from reference TRBV7-8 and TRBJ2-7): GAGVSQSPRYKVAKRGQDVALRCDPISGHVSLFWYQQALGQGPEFLTYFQNEAQLDKSGLPSDRFFAERPEGSVSTLKIQRTQQEDSAVYLCASSQGDYYEQYFGPGTRLTVT.